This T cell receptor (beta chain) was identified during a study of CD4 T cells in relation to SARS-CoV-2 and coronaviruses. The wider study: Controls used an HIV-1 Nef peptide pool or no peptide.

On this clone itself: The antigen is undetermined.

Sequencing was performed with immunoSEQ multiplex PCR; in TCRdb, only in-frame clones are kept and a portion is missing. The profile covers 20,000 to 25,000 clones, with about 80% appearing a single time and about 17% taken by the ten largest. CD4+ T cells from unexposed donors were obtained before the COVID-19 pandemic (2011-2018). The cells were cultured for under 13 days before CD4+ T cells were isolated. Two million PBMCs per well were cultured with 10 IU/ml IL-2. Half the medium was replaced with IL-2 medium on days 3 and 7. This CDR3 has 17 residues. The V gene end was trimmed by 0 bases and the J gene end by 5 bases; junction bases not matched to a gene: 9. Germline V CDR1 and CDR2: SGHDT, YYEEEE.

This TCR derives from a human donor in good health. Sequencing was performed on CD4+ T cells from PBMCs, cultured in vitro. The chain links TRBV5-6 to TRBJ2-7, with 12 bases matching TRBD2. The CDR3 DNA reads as TGTGCCAGCAGCTTGGTCCTAGCGGGAGGGCCAGCCCACGAGCAGTACTTC. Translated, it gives CASSLVLAGGPAHEQYF.